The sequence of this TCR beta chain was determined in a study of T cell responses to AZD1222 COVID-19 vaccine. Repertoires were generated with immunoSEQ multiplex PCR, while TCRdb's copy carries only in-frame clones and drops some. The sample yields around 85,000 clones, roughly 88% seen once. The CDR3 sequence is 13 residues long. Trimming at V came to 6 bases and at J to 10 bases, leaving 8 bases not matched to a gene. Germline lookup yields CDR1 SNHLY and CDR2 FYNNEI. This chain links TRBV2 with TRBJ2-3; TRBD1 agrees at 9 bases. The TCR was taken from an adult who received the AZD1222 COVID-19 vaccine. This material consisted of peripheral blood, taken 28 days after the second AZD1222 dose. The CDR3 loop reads CASSGEQGASQYF. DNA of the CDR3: TGTGCCAGCAGCGGGGAACAGGGGGCTTCGCAGTATTTT. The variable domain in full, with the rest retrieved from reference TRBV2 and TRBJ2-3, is EPEVTQTPSHQVTQMGQEVILRCVPISNHLYFYWYRQILGQKVEFLVSFYNNEISEKSEIFDDQFSVERPDGSNFTLKIRSTKLEDSAMYFCASSGEQGASQYFGPGTRLTVL.